Below, 19 T cell receptor beta chains from the same sample are listed, as sequenced in a study of T-cell reconstitution after alpha-beta-depleted transplantation in children. Unique molecular identifiers were incorporated when the TCRbeta library was constructed. MiXCR, applied by TCRdb to the PCR reads, yields one record per CDR3 protein. The repertoire holds about 490,000 distinct CDR3 sequences, with roughly a tenth as singletons. The source was PBMCs, collected before TCRalphabeta/CD19-depleted stem cell transplant. These receptors all stem from a child between 2 and 9 years old with inherited bone marrow failure, due to receive a stem cell transplant.

At least ten counts were recorded for this clonotype. This chain connects TRBV10-3 to TRBJ2-3, with no clear D. Germline CDR1 and CDR2: ENHRY and SYGVKD. Trimming took 2 bases from V and 0 from J, leaving 9 bases between them. CDR3 size: 15 residues. CDR3 bases: TGTGCCATCAGTGAGAAGGACCCTAGCACAGATACGCAGTATTTT. Encoded protein: CAISEKDPSTDTQYF.

This clonotype was recorded many times. V and J are TRBV6-6 and TRBJ1-5, with D possibly being TRBD1 (5 bases). Germline V gene sequence: CDR1 MNHNY, CDR2 SVGAGI (reference sequence). The CDR3 is 13 residues long. Trimming stripped 2 bases from V and 9 bases from J, with 11 bases between. This CDR3 reads CASSYGDSRPQHF. The CDR3 nucleotides read TGTGCCAGCAGTTACGGGGACTCGCGGCCCCAGCATTTT.

A note on this clonotype: A much larger clone differs by one base, so this may be a read error. The CDR3, as DNA: TGCAGTGCGTCCCCGGGGACAGGGGTTGTCGCGCTGTATTTT. This codes for CSASPGTGVVALYF. The rearrangement links TRBV20-1 to TRBJ2-3; 10 bases line up with TRBD1. The length of the CDR3 is 14 residues. After removal of 6 bases from V and 14 bases from J, the junction contained 17 bases not matched to a gene. Germline-derived CDR1 and CDR2 are DFQATT and SNEGSKA (reference sequence).

Turning to this clonotype: A much larger clone lies a single base off, so this may be a read error. The chain employs TRBV6-5 and TRBJ2-7; D is uncertain. Germline V gives CDR1 MNHEY, CDR2 SVGAGI. This CDR3 comprises 16 residues. The CDR3 nucleotides are TGTGCCAGCAGTTACGACTCCTGGAAGAGCTCCTACGTGCAGTACTTC. Protein: CASSYDSWKSSYVQYF.

This clonotype was found a few times. The rearrangement links TRBV6-1 to TRBJ2-3; D remains unclear. Looked up from germline, CDR1 is MNHNS and CDR2 is SASEGT. This CDR3 has 13 amino acids. The V and J ends lost 6 bases and 1 base respectively, with 8 bases between them. CDR3 in amino acids: CASSSARTDTQYF. The CDR3 coding sequence is TGTGCCAGCAGCTCCGCTCGCACAGATACGCAGTATTTT.

This clonotype showed up many times. J is TRBJ1-2 and V is TRBV4-3, with unresolved D. CDR1 and CDR2 from the germline V gene are LGHNA and YSLEER. The V gene lost 3 bases and the J gene lost 2 bases, with 13 bases spanning the gap. This CDR3 region has 15 residues. CDR3 DNA sequence: TGCGCCAGCAGCCAGTTCCGGGCTGGAAACTATGGCTACACCTTC. Protein sequence: CASSQFRAGNYGYTF.

The chain employs TRBV27 and TRBJ2-3; D is undetermined. Germline CDR1 MNHEY, CDR2 SMNVEV (reference sequence). There are 15 residues in the CDR3. Trimming took 3 bases from V and 4 from J, leaving 14 bases between them. The CDR3 protein is CASSFSPIEADTQYF. The CDR3 DNA follows: TGTGCCAGCAGTTTTAGTCCGATTGAGGCAGATACGCAGTATTTT.

The rearrangement uses TRBV10-1 and TRBJ2-1; TRBD2 agrees at 13 bases. Germline CDR1 and CDR2: WNHNN and SYGVQD (reference sequence). After removal of 4 bases from V and 6 bases from J, the junction contained 3 bases not matched to a gene. The length of the CDR3 is 15 residues. The CDR3 reads CASSAGLAGRNEQFF. CDR3 nucleotides: TGCGCCAGCAGTGCGGGACTAGCGGGACGCAATGAGCAGTTCTTC.

This chain links TRBV20-1 with TRBJ2-1, with 9 bases aligning to TRBD2. CDR3 length equals 14 residues. The germline V gene has CDR1 DFQATT and CDR2 SNEGSKA (reference sequence). The CDR3 region is CRASRLAEQNEQFF. DNA of the CDR3: TGCAGGGCATCGCGACTAGCGGAGCAGAATGAGCAGTTCTTC.

This clonotype was observed many times. V and J are TRBV7-8 and TRBJ2-1; D gene ambiguous. The CDR3 is 15 residues long. Looked up from germline, CDR1 is SGHVS and CDR2 is FQNEAQ. The V end was cut by 1 base, the J end by 5 bases, with 12 bases between. The CDR3 region is CASSLGTGPNNEQFF. CDR3 bases: TGTGCCAGCAGCTTAGGGACCGGACCTAACAATGAGCAGTTCTTC. Based on the CDR3 plus reference TRBV7-8 and TRBJ2-1, the full variable domain is GAGVSQSPRYKVAKRGQDVALRCDPISGHVSLFWYQQALGQGPEFLTYFQNEAQLDKSGLPSDRFFAERPEGSVSTLKIQRTQQEDSAVYLCASSLGTGPNNEQFFGPGTRLTVL.

In its sample, this clonotype was seen many times. The CDR3 protein is CASSLEAGGGYTF. The CDR3 nucleotides read TGTGCCAGCAGCTTAGAGGCCGGTGGGGGCTACACCTTC. This sequence joins TRBV7-2 and TRBJ1-2; D unresolved. The CDR3 sequence is 13 residues long. The germline CDR1 and CDR2 sequences are SGHTA and FQGNSA. With 1 base removed from V and 8 bases from J, the gap between germline ends came to 11 bases.

This clonotype turned up a few times. This rearrangement joins TRBV20-1 to TRBJ2-3; 11 nucleotides agree with TRBD2. The CDR3 spans 16 residues. V was clipped by 5 bases and J by 6 bases; unmatched bases: 13. CDR1 is DFQATT, CDR2 SNEGSKA, per germline (reference sequence). As DNA, the CDR3 is TGCAGTGCTGACGGACTAGCGGGCGATACGACGGATACGCAGTATTTT. This encodes CSADGLAGDTTDTQYF.

Worth noting for this clonotype: Being one base from a much bigger clone, this may be a read error. This chain joins TRBV20-1 and TRBJ2-1; 11 nucleotides match TRBD1. Germline V CDR1 and CDR2: DFQATT, SNEGSKA (reference sequence). The CDR3 is 16 residues long. With 8 bases clipped from V and 7 bases from J, the junction kept 16 bases outside the gene matches. The chain's CDR3 is CSTVSSGTGGKNEQFF. The CDR3 DNA follows: TGCAGTACTGTAAGCTCCGGGACAGGGGGAAAAAATGAGCAGTTCTTC.

This clonotype was picked up many times. V gene TRBV5-1 combines with J gene TRBJ2-7, with unresolved D. The CDR3 extends over 15 amino acids. Germline CDR1 SGHRS, CDR2 YFSETQ. Trimming removed 0 bases from V and 4 bases from J, with 14 bases in between. For the CDR3, the DNA is TGCGCCAGCAGCTTGGCCGGCGGCAGTGCATACGAGCAGTACTTC. Protein: CASSLAGGSAYEQYF.

This clonotype appeared many times. This rearrangement joins TRBV6-1 to TRBJ1-1, with D perhaps TRBD1 (6 bases). CDR3 length equals 15 residues. CDR1 and CDR2 (germline): MNHNS, SASEGT. Between the trimmed V and J ends, which lost 5 bases and 5 bases, there was a span of 18 bases. CDR3: CASSPTQGWGTEAFF. In DNA form, the CDR3 reads TGTGCCAGCAGTCCCACACAGGGATGGGGGACTGAAGCTTTCTTT.

The rearrangement joins TRBV28 to TRBJ2-3, with 13 bases fitting TRBD2. Germline-derived CDR1 and CDR2 are MDHEN and SYDVKM. The CDR3 totals 19 residues. Trimming cost V 2 bases and J 4 bases; bases outside gene matches: 12. As DNA, the CDR3 is TGTGCCAGCAGTTTACCCCCATCCGGACTAGCGGGAGTTCCAGATACGCAGTATTTT. It specifies CASSLPPSGLAGVPDTQYF.

This clonotype occurred many times. This chain uses TRBV15 with TRBJ2-2; D is perhaps TRBD1 (6 bases). CDR1 and CDR2 from the germline V gene are LNHNV and YYDKDF (reference sequence). Trimming removed 8 bases from V and 5 bases from J, with 18 bases in between. The CDR3 totals 15 residues. The CDR3 DNA follows: TGTGCCACCCGTACTGGGGTGAGGGGGACCGGGGAGCTGTTTTTT. It codes for CATRTGVRGTGELFF.

This clonotype was observed many times. This chain uses TRBV5-4 with TRBJ2-1; D is perhaps TRBD2 (5 bases). The ends were cut back, 2 bases at V and 3 bases at J, with 9 bases in the middle. The CDR3 runs 14 residues. Germline V CDR1 and CDR2: SGHNT, YYREEE (reference sequence). CDR3 protein: CASSFLTSYNEQFF. CDR3 nucleotide sequence: TGTGCCAGCAGCTTCTTAACTAGCTACAATGAGCAGTTCTTC. The variable domain in full, with the rest retrieved from reference TRBV5-4 and TRBJ2-1, is ETGVTQSPTHLIKTRGQQVTLRCSSQSGHNTVSWYQQALGQGPQFIFQYYREEENGRGNFPPRFSGLQFPNYSSELNVNALELDDSALYLCASSFLTSYNEQFFGPGTRLTVL.

This clonotype was seen many times. The CDR3 DNA sequence: TGTGCCAGCAGTCGGGTCACTAACACCGGGGAGCTGTTTTTT. Amino acids: CASSRVTNTGELFF. The chain recombines TRBV12-3 or TRBV12-4 with TRBJ2-2; D remains unclear. This CDR3 has 14 amino acids. V lost 5 bases, J lost 2 bases, and 9 bases lay in between.